This T cell receptor beta chain was captured in a study of shared T cell receptors in the human thymus. Generated by immunoSEQ multiplex PCR, the TCRdb table keeps only in-frame clones and is missing some. The data contain roughly 410,000 clones, 85% to 95% of them singletons. The germline V and J ends were trimmed by 1 base and 7 bases, with 14 bases remaining between them. CDR1 and CDR2 from the germline V gene are MGHRA and YSYEKL. This CDR3 contains 14 residues. The TCR originated in a human donor. The sample taken for sequencing was thymocytes. The J gene is TRBJ2-7, the V gene TRBV4-1; unclear D gene. CDR3 sequence reads: CASSQASGVREQYF. For the CDR3, the DNA is TGCGCCAGCAGCCAAGCCTCGGGTGTGCGGGAGCAGTACTTC.